These 18 T cell receptor beta chains came from one sample sequenced in a study of blood T cell repertoires in COVID-19. The protocol was immunoSEQ multiplex PCR, while the TCRdb copy is restricted to in-frame clones and leaves out a portion. The top ten clones hold about 1.8% of a sample with 80,000 to 100,000 clones, about 90% of them seen once. The specimen was peripheral blood. These receptors were taken from a human donor with active COVID-19. The donor label of this sample is uncertain.

The rearrangement joins TRBV2 to TRBJ1-1; possible D gene TRBD1, 6 bases. The CDR3 length is 17 residues. Germline values: CDR1 SNHLY, CDR2 FYNNEI. The V and J ends lost 4 bases and 0 bases respectively, with 18 bases between them. The CDR3 here is CASSVRGSVRLNTEAFF. The CDR3 nucleotides are TGTGCCAGCAGTGTGAGGGGGAGTGTTCGGTTGAACACTGAAGCTTTCTTT.

CDR3: CATRDRGDPSQPQHF. CDR3 nucleotide sequence: TGTGCCACCCGGGACAGGGGGGATCCGAGTCAGCCCCAGCATTTT. This sequence joins TRBV19 and TRBJ1-5, with 11 bases aligning to TRBD1. Germline CDR1 is LNHDA and CDR2 is SQIVND (reference sequence). Germline trimming cut 10 bases from V and 6 bases from J; bases unmatched to any gene: 11. This CDR3 region has 15 residues.

This chain links TRBV9 with TRBJ1-3; D remains unclear. Per the germline V gene, CDR1 is SGDLS and CDR2 is YYNGEE. V was clipped by 0 bases and J by 7 bases, with 17 bases between them. The CDR3 is 16 amino acids. The CDR3 DNA reads as TGTGCCAGCAGCGTAGCTCTGTCCCTGGTAGATAACACCATATATTTT. Translating gives CASSVALSLVDNTIYF.

The chain couples TRBV2 to TRBJ2-3; D call uncertain. The CDR3 runs to 16 residues. CDR1 is SNHLY and CDR2 is FYNNEI in the germline V gene. V dropped 10 bases and J dropped 0 bases, with 20 bases sitting between them. CDR3 DNA sequence: TGTGCCATCATGACCATGTACAGTGCTAGCACAGATACGCAGTATTTT. Amino acid sequence: CAIMTMYSASTDTQYF.

V gene TRBV5-1 combines with J gene TRBJ2-3; TRBD2 matches at 10 bases. The CDR3 sequence is 16 residues long. CDR1 is SGHRS, CDR2 YFSETQ, per germline. J lost 4 bases, V lost 4 bases, and 9 bases had no gene match. DNA for the CDR3: TGCGCCAGCAGCACAAGCGGGGGGGTTATTGCAGATACGCAGTATTTT. This translates into CASSTSGGVIADTQYF. The full variable domain, in which reference TRBV5-1 and TRBJ2-3 provide the parts outside the CDR3, is KAGVTQTPRYLIKTRGQQVTLSCSPISGHRSVSWYQQTPGQGLQFLFEYFSETQRNKGNFPGRFSGRQFSNSRSEMNVSTLELGDSALYLCASSTSGGVIADTQYFGPGTRLTVL.

V is TRBV11-2 and J is TRBJ1-1; perhaps TRBD1 as D (5 bases). Germline CDR1 is SGHAT and CDR2 is FQNNGV. Trimming cost V 5 bases and J 0 bases, with 10 bases left between them. The CDR3 runs 14 residues. The CDR3 region is CASSPGSMNTEAFF. CDR3 coding DNA: TGTGCCAGCAGCCCAGGGTCTATGAACACTGAAGCTTTCTTT.

V usage is TRBV9 and J usage is TRBJ1-2, with 8 bases that match TRBD1. The length of the CDR3 is 15 residues. V shed 3 bases and J 0 bases; nucleotides not matched to a gene: 4. Germline CDR1 SGDLS, CDR2 YYNGEE. The CDR3 coding sequence is TGTGCCAGCAGCGCCCGGACAGGGCCTAACTATGGCTACACCTTC. The encoded protein is CASSARTGPNYGYTF.

This chain connects TRBV5-1 to TRBJ2-5; 7 bases agree with TRBD2. Germline V lookup: CDR1 SGHRS, CDR2 YFSETQ. CDR3 length: 14 amino acids. The junction had 2 bases not matched to a gene; V was cut back by 0 bases and J by 3 bases. The CDR3 loop reads CASSLVLAEETQYF. In DNA form, the CDR3 reads TGCGCCAGCAGCTTGGTGCTAGCGGAAGAGACCCAGTACTTC.

The V gene is TRBV29-1, the J gene TRBJ2-1; 7 nucleotides match TRBD2. The CDR3 consists of 17 residues. Per germline, CDR1 SQVTM and CDR2 ANQGSEA. V shed 4 bases and J 0 bases; nucleotides not matched to a gene: 12. CDR3 in DNA: TGCAGCGTTGGGCGAAAGAGCGGGGTGAACTCCTACAATGAGCAGTTCTTC. Protein sequence: CSVGRKSGVNSYNEQFF.

The chain couples TRBV20-1 to TRBJ2-7; a possible D gene is TRBD1 (6 bases). This CDR3 region has 13 residues. Between the trimmed V and J ends, which lost 3 bases and 3 bases, there was a span of 12 bases. Germline V CDR1 and CDR2: DFQATT, SNEGSKA (reference sequence). CDR3 region: CSASWDTNYEQYF. The CDR3 nucleotides read TGCAGTGCTAGTTGGGACACAAACTACGAGCAGTACTTC.

The chain recombines TRBV3-1 (or the pseudogene TRBV3-2) with TRBJ2-5, with 7 nucleotides matching TRBD1. Germline V gene lookup returns CDR1 LGHDT and CDR2 YNNKEL (reference sequence). The CDR3 covers 19 residues. Germline trimming cut 4 bases from V and 5 bases from J; bases unmatched to any gene: 22. Here the CDR3 reads CASSLVYGTVLSGAETQYF. CDR3 in DNA: TGTGCCAGCAGCCTCGTCTACGGGACAGTTCTCTCAGGGGCTGAGACCCAGTACTTC.

V usage is TRBV7-2 and J usage is TRBJ1-5; D is unclear. Trimming pared 4 bases from V and 5 bases from J, leaving 15 bases between. This CDR3 region has 15 residues. Germline V gene lookup returns CDR1 SGHTA and CDR2 FQGNSA. The CDR3 coding sequence is TGTGCCAGCAGCTCCCGTGGTGGTAGAGATCAGCCCCAGCATTTT. Translating it yields CASSSRGGRDQPQHF. The variable domain in full, with the rest retrieved from reference TRBV7-2 and TRBJ1-5, is GAGVSQSPSNKVTEKGKDVELRCDPISGHTALYWYRQSLGQGLEFLIYFQGNSAPDKSGLPSDRFSAERTGGSVSTLTIQRTQQEDSAVYLCASSSRGGRDQPQHFGDGTRLSIL.

The chain recombines TRBV3-1 (or the pseudogene TRBV3-2) with TRBJ1-4, with D possibly being TRBD1 (6 bases). The V and J ends lost 3 bases and 6 bases respectively, with 11 bases between them. Germline assignment: CDR1 LGHDT and CDR2 YNNKEL (reference sequence). The CDR3 is 14 residues long. The CDR3 DNA sequence: TGTGCCAGCAGCCACCTGACAGGAGATGAAAAACTGTTTTTT. Translated: CASSHLTGDEKLFF.

The chain combines TRBV3-1 (or the pseudogene TRBV3-2) with TRBJ2-5; 8 bases are a match to TRBD2. The V gene's germline CDR1 is LGHDT and CDR2 YNNKEL (reference sequence). J gave up 1 base and V 4 bases, and 8 bases lay outside the gene matches. CDR3 size: 16 residues. CDR3 DNA: TGTGCCAGCAGCCTTCGGGGGGGCCGTTCCCAAGAGACCCAGTACTTC. Amino acid sequence: CASSLRGGRSQETQYF.

The V call is TRBV2, the J call TRBJ1-3; no clear D. V was cut by 4 bases and J by 8 bases, with 21 bases left in between. The V gene's germline CDR1 is SNHLY and CDR2 FYNNEI. The CDR3 contains 16 residues. The CDR3 bases are TGTGCCAGCAGTGCGCAGGCAAGGCCGTCCCTTGACACCATATATTTT. It yields the protein CASSAQARPSLDTIYF. The whole variable domain, remainder taken from reference TRBV2 and TRBJ1-3, is EPEVTQTPSHQVTQMGQEVILRCVPISNHLYFYWYRQILGQKVEFLVSFYNNEISEKSEIFDDQFSVERPDGSNFTLKIRSTKLEDSAMYFCASSAQARPSLDTIYFGEGSWLTVV.

The rearrangement links TRBV19 to TRBJ1-1, with TRBD1 matching 8 bases. CDR1 and CDR2 (germline): LNHDA, SQIVND (reference sequence). The CDR3 runs 14 residues. V shed 4 bases, J shed 2 bases, and the junction held 3 bases outside the gene matches. In DNA, the CDR3 is TGTGCCAGTAGTACAGGGGGCGGCAACACTGAAGCTTTCTTT. This encodes CASSTGGGNTEAFF. Full variable domain (missing parts from reference TRBV19 and TRBJ1-1): DGGITQSPKYLFRKEGQNVTLSCEQNLNHDAMYWYRQDPGQGLRLIYYSQIVNDFQKGDIAEGYSVSREKKESFPLTVTSAQKNPTAFYLCASSTGGGNTEAFFGQGTRLTVV.

The chain joins TRBV4-2 to TRBJ2-4; 7 nucleotides line up with TRBD1. Germline-derived CDR1 and CDR2 are LGHNA and YNFKEQ. The CDR3 length is 15 residues. J lost 7 bases, V lost 2 bases, and 8 bases had no gene match. The DNA for the CDR3 is TGTGCCAGCAGCCAACCCATCAACAGGGGTAACATTCAGTACTTC. This encodes CASSQPINRGNIQYF.

The genes are TRBV6-2 or TRBV6-3 and TRBJ1-1; D is unclear. The CDR3 spans 13 residues. Between the trimmed V and J ends, which lost 2 bases and 3 bases, there was a span of 7 bases. From germline, CDR1 is MNHEY and CDR2 SVGEGT. The CDR3 nucleotides are TGTGCCAGCAGTTACATGAGTTACACTGAAGCTTTCTTT. Protein sequence: CASSYMSYTEAFF.